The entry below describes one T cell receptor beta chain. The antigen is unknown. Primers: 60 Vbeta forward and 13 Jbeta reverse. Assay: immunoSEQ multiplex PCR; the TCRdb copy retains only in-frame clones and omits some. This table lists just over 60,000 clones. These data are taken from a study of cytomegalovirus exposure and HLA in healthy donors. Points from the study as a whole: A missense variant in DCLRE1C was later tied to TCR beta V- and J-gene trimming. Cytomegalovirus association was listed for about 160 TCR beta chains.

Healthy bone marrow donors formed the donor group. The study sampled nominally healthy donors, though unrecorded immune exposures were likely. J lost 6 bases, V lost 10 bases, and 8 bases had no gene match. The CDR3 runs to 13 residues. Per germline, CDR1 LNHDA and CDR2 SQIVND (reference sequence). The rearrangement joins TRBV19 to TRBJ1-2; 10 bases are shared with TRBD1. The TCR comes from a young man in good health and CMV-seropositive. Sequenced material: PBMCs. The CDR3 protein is CATKGQGRDGYTF. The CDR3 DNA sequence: TGTGCCACCAAGGGACAGGGGCGGGATGGCTACACCTTC.